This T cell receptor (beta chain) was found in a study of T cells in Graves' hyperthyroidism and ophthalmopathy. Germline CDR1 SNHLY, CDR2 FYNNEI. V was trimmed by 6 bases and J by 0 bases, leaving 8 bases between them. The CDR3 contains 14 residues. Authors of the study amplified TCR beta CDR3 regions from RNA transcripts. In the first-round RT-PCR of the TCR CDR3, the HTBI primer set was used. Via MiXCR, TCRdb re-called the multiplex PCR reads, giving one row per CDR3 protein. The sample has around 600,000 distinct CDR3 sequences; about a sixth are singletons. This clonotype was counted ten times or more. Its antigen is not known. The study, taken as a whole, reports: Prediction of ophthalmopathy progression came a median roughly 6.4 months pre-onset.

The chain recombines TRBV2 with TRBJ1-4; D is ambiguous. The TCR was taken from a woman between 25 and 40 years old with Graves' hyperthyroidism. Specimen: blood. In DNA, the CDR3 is TGTGCCAGCAGGTGGATAGCAACTAATGAAAAACTGTTTTTT. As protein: CASRWIATNEKLFF.